This T cell receptor (beta chain) was sequenced during a study of cytomegalovirus exposure and HLA in healthy donors. This clone was picked up one time. The CDR3 has 14 residues. Germline trimming cut 4 bases from V and 8 bases from J; bases unmatched to any gene: 8. Germline values: CDR1 SGDLS, CDR2 YYNGEE. Primers included in the PCR were 60 Vbeta and 13 Jbeta primers. The assay was immunoSEQ multiplex PCR, and TCRdb's table has in-frame clones only and misses some. This table has some 71,000 clones, approximately 74% appearing once. Sequences were obtained from PBMCs. The J gene is TRBJ1-4, the V gene TRBV9, with 7 bases identical to TRBD1. The receptor comes from a woman in her thirties in good health and CMV-seropositive. The CDR3 spells CASSRDRLDEKLFF. The DNA for the CDR3 is TGTGCCAGCAGCCGGGACAGATTAGACGAAAAACTGTTTTTT. The complete variable domain, with remaining parts taken from reference TRBV9 and TRBJ1-4, reads DSGVTQTPKHLITATGQRVTLRCSPRSGDLSVYWYQQSLDQGLQFLIQYYNGEERAKGNILERFSAQQFPDLHSELNLSSLELGDSALYFCASSRDRLDEKLFFGSGTQLSVL.